This T cell receptor (beta chain) was recorded in a study of blood T cell repertoires in COVID-19. Looking at the study overall: Whether acute or convalescent, the COVID-19 samples came from the United States, Italy and Spain. PBMCs, B-cell-depleted T cells, or T cells provided the cDNA or gDNA that made up the material.

Sequencing used immunoSEQ multiplex PCR; TCRdb keeps in-frame clones, though not all of them. The table has roughly 65,000 clones, roughly three quarters seen once. V gave up 4 bases and J gave up 0 bases; unmatched junction bases: 6. The CDR3 loop spans 18 amino acids. The germline CDR1 and CDR2 sequences are LGHNA and YNFKEQ. Input material: peripheral blood. The clonotype originates from a man between 60 and 70 years old with acute or convalescent COVID-19. The chain combines TRBV4-2 with TRBJ2-6, with 10 bases matching TRBD1. This chain's CDR3 is CASSRDGTGDSGANVLTF. The CDR3 nucleotides read TGTGCCAGCAGCCGCGACGGGACAGGGGACTCTGGGGCCAACGTCCTGACTTTC.